Below, 14 T cell receptor beta chains from the same sample are listed, as sequenced in a study of cytomegalovirus exposure and HLA in healthy donors. PCR primers comprised 60 Vbeta and 13 Jbeta primers. The table came from immunoSEQ multiplex PCR; TCRdb's copy has only in-frame clones and leaves some out. Among 100,000 to 150,000 clones listed, 76% were seen once. The material sequenced was PBMCs. The receptors stem from a female donor in good health and CMV-seropositive.

The genes are TRBV29-1 and TRBJ1-2, with D possibly TRBD1 on 5 matching bases. This CDR3 has 12 amino acids. The V end lost 6 bases, the J end lost 3 bases, and 11 bases lay between the germline ends. Germline V gives CDR1 SQVTM, CDR2 ANQGSEA. The CDR3 region has the DNA TGCAGCGTCCCCGAAGGGGACTATGGCTACACCTTC. This codes for CSVPEGDYGYTF.

The gene calls are TRBV4-1 and TRBJ1-4, with D perhaps matching TRBD1 (5 bases). This CDR3 region has 16 residues. V gave up 0 bases and J gave up 4 bases, with 12 bases separating them. The germline V gene has CDR1 MGHRA and CDR2 YSYEKL. CDR3 loop: CASSQERSGNNEKLFF. The CDR3 region has the DNA TGCGCCAGCAGCCAAGAAAGGTCAGGGAATAATGAAAAACTGTTTTTT.

This clone has more than one count but fewer than ten. V is TRBV6-1 and J is TRBJ1-6; a weak D match, TRBD1 (5 bases). The CDR3 runs to 18 residues. V was cut by 2 bases and J by 7 bases, with 21 bases left in between. Per germline, CDR1 MNHNS and CDR2 SASEGT. The CDR3 DNA is TGTGCCAGCAGTGAACCTTCAGGCGGGACTCGGAGAAATTCACCCCTCCACTTT. Residues: CASSEPSGGTRRNSPLHF.

The V gene is TRBV5-1, the J gene TRBJ1-1; D may be TRBD1 (6 bases). Trimming cost V 2 bases and J 0 bases, with 17 bases left between them. Germline values: CDR1 SGHRS, CDR2 YFSETQ. The CDR3 sequence is 17 residues long. CDR3 loop: CASSFLGGERVNTEAFF. The CDR3 DNA reads TGCGCCAGCAGCTTTTTAGGGGGGGAAAGGGTGAACACTGAAGCTTTCTTT.

This sequence joins TRBV7-2 and TRBJ1-1; D might be TRBD1 (5 bases). The CDR3 extends over 14 amino acids. Trimming cost V 1 base and J 4 bases, with 10 bases left between them. CDR1 and CDR2 from the germline V gene are SGHTA and FQGNSA. The CDR3 here is CASSLGNGGTEAFF. The CDR3 nucleotides are TGTGCCAGCAGCTTAGGGAACGGGGGCACTGAAGCTTTCTTT.

The rearrangement joins TRBV29-1 to TRBJ2-5; no reliable D call. The CDR3 is 12 residues long. Trimming cost V 1 base and J 5 bases, with 8 bases left between them. Germline CDR1 SQVTM, CDR2 ANQGSEA. The CDR3, as DNA: TGCAGCGTTGAAGCGACTTGGGAGACCCAGTACTTC. This sequence encodes CSVEATWETQYF.

The chain has TRBV4-1 and TRBJ2-7, with 8 bases aligning to TRBD1. The CDR3 extends over 15 amino acids. J was trimmed by 5 bases and V by 5 bases; bases with no gene match: 11. Germline loops: CDR1 MGHRA, CDR2 YSYEKL. Written as DNA, the CDR3 is TGCGCCAGCAGCTTAGAACGGACAGGGTACAACGAGCAGTACTTC. Translation: CASSLERTGYNEQYF.

The chain uses TRBV30 and TRBJ1-1; tentatively, D is TRBD1 (6 bases). This CDR3 has 17 residues. CDR1 is GTSNPN, CDR2 SVGIG, per germline (reference sequence). Trimming removed 0 bases from V and 0 bases from J, with 17 bases in between. This CDR3 reads CAWSVRGFRGMNTEAFF. CDR3 DNA sequence: TGTGCCTGGAGTGTACGGGGATTTAGGGGGATGAACACTGAAGCTTTCTTT.

The rearrangement uses TRBV2 and TRBJ1-4; 9 nucleotides agree with TRBD1. Trimming cost V 4 bases and J 8 bases; bases outside gene matches: 5. CDR1 and CDR2 from the germline V gene are SNHLY and FYNNEI. The CDR3 is 14 residues long. CDR3 region: CASSGGQGGEKLFF. The CDR3 DNA is TGTGCCAGCAGTGGGGGACAGGGTGGAGAAAAACTGTTTTTT.

This chain joins TRBV11-1 and TRBJ2-7, with 7 bases identical to TRBD1. The trim removed 3 bases at V and 4 bases at J, leaving 9 bases unmatched. CDR3 length equals 15 residues. CDR1 and CDR2 (germline): SGHAT, FQDESV (reference sequence). Here the CDR3 DNA reads TGTGCCAGCAGCTTTTCGAGGACAGGCGAATACGAGCAGTACTTC. Protein sequence: CASSFSRTGEYEQYF. The variable domain in full, with the rest retrieved from reference TRBV11-1 and TRBJ2-7, is EAEVAQSPRYKITEKSQAVAFWCDPISGHATLYWYRQILGQGPELLVQFQDESVVDDSQLPKDRFSAERLKGVDSTLKIQPAELGDSAMYLCASSFSRTGEYEQYFGPGTRLTVT.

In this sample, this clone turned up a few times. V and J are TRBV6-5 and TRBJ2-7, with TRBD1 identical over 7 bases. The V gene's germline CDR1 is MNHEY and CDR2 SVGAGI. V lost 5 bases, J lost 3 bases, and 7 bases stayed unmatched. The CDR3 runs 14 residues. CDR3 amino acids: CASSPGTVYYEQYF. The CDR3 DNA follows: TGTGCCAGCAGTCCGGGGACAGTTTACTACGAGCAGTACTTC.

The chain joins TRBV7-9 to TRBJ1-1, with 7 bases matching TRBD1. The V segment lost 4 bases and the J segment 4 bases; nucleotides outside the gene matches: 6. The germline gives CDR1 SEHNR, CDR2 FQNEAQ (reference sequence). CDR3 length equals 14 residues. CDR3 sequence: CASSSTGVSTEAFF. In nucleotides, the CDR3 is TGTGCCAGCAGCTCAACAGGGGTTAGCACTGAAGCTTTCTTT.

This clone was seen once. The genes are TRBV5-1 and TRBJ2-2; 7 bases agree with TRBD2. Germline V CDR1 and CDR2: SGHRS, YFSETQ. This CDR3 has 15 amino acids. V dropped 2 bases and J dropped 3; count of bases not matched to a gene: 4. CDR3 nucleotides: TGCGCCAGCAGCTTCGGGCTAGCGGACACCGGGGAGCTGTTTTTT. Its translation is CASSFGLADTGELFF.

V and J are TRBV29-1 and TRBJ1-2; D is unresolved. There are 13 residues in the CDR3. Germline CDR1 reads SQVTM; CDR2 reads ANQGSEA. V lost 2 bases and J lost 8, with 15 bases in between. The chain's CDR3 is CSVELLEGLGYTF. In DNA, the CDR3 is TGCAGCGTTGAATTACTGGAGGGTTTAGGCTACACCTTC.